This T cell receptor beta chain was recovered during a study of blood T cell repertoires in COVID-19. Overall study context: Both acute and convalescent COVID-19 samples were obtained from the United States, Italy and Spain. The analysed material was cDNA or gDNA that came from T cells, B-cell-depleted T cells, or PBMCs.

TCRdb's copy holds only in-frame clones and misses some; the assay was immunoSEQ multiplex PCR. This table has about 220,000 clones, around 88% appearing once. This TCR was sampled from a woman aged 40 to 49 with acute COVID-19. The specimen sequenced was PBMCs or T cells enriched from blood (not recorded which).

CDR3: CAILLPQGSNSPLHF. The DNA for the CDR3 is TGTGCCATCCTCCTACCGCAGGGGTCTAATTCACCCCTCCACTTT. V is TRBV21-1 and J is TRBJ1-6; TRBD1, the D gene given by the table, was not confirmed from the DNA. TRBV21-1 is noted as a pseudogene. CDR3 size: 15 residues.